This T cell receptor (beta chain) originates from a study of neurological immune-mediated disorders. Trimming took 6 bases from V and 9 from J, leaving 29 bases between them. CDR1 is DFQATT and CDR2 is SNEGSKA in the germline V gene (reference sequence). This CDR3 region has 16 residues. The cDNA came from 5'RACE, which used 10-nucleotide random UMIs. TCRdb reprocessed the 5' RACE reads with MiXCR, giving one entry per CDR3 protein. Among around 30,000 distinct CDR3 sequences listed, more than 4% were seen once. This clonotype was detected many times. This TCR came from a woman aged 40 to 49 in good health. V gene TRBV20-1 combines with J gene TRBJ2-5; TRBD1 is a possible D gene (7 bases). Sequenced: CD4+ T cells from blood. In DNA form, the CDR3 reads TGCAGTGCAACAGGCGGGGCAGGGGGGCGCCCCGGGGCCCAGTACTTC. It specifies CSATGGAGGRPGAQYF.